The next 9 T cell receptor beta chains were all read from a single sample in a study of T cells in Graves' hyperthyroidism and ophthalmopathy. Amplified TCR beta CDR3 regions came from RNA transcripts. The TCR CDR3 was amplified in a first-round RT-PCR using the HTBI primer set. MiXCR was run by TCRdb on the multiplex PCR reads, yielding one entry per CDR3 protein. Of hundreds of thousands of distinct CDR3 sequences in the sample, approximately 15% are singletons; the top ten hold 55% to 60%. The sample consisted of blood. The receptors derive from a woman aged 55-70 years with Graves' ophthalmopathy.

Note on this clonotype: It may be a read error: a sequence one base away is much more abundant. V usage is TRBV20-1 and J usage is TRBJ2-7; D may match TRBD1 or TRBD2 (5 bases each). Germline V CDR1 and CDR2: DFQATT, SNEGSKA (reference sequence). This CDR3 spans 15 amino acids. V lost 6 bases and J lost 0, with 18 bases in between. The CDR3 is CSAPLRDHSSYEQYF. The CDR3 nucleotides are TGCAGTGCGCCCCTCCGGGACCACAGCTCCTACGAGCAGTACTTC.

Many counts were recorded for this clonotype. The CDR3, as DNA: TGCAGTGCTAGAGATCTTCGGACAGCTAGCACAGATACGCAGTATTTT. Protein sequence: CSARDLRTASTDTQYF. The chain carries TRBV20-1 and TRBJ2-3; D may be TRBD1 (6 bases). This CDR3 comprises 16 residues. Germline lookup yields CDR1 DFQATT and CDR2 SNEGSKA (reference sequence). V was clipped by 0 bases and J by 0 bases, with 13 bases between them.

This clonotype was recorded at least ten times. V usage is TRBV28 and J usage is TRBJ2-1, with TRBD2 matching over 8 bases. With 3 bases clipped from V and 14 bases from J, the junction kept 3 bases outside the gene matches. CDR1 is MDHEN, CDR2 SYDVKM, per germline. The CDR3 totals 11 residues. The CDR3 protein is CASSFEREKFF. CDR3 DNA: TGTGCCAGCAGTTTCGAGCGGGAGAAGTTCTTC.

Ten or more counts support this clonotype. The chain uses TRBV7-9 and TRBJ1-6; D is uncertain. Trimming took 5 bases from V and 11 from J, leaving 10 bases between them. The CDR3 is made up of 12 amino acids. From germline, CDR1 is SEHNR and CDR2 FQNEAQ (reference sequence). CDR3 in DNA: TGTGCCAGCAGCCCCGGGGTGCCACCCCTCCACTTT. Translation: CASSPGVPPLHF.

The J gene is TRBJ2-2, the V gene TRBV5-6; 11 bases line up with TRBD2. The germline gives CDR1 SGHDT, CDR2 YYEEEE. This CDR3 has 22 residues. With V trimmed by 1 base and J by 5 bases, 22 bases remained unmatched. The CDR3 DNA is TGTGCCAGCAGCTTGTATGGGATGAGGGGGCTAGCGGGAGGACCCGGTACCGGGGAGCTGTTTTTT. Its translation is CASSLYGMRGLAGGPGTGELFF.

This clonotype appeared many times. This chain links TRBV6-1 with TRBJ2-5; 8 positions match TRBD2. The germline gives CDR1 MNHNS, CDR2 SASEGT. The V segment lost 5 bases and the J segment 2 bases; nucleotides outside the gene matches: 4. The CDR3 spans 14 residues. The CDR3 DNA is TGTGCCAGCAGTAAGCGGGGGAGACAAGAGACCCAGTACTTC. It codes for CASSKRGRQETQYF.

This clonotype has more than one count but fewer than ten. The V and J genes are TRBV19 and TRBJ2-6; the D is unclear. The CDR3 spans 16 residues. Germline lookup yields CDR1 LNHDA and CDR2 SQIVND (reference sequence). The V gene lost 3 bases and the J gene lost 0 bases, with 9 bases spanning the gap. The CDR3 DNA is TGTGCCAGTAGTATCTGGAGTAGCTCTGGGGCCAACGTCCTGACTTTC. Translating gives CASSIWSSSGANVLTF.

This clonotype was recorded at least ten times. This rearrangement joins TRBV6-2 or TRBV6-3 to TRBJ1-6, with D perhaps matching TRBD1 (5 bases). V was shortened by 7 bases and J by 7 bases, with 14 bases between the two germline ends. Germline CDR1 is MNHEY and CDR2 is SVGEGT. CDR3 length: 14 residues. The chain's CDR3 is CASNWRDGNSPLHF. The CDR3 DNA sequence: TGTGCCAGCAACTGGAGGGACGGCAATTCACCCCTCCACTTT.

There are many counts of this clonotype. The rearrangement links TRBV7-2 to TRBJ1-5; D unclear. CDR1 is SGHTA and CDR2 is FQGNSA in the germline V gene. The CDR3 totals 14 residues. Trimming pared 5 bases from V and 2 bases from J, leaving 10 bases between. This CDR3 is CASSGGPGNQPQHF. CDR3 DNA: TGTGCCAGCAGCGGAGGGCCTGGCAATCAGCCCCAGCATTTT.